The rows below give T cell receptor beta chains drawn from one sample of a study of T cell responses to AZD1222 COVID-19 vaccine. Sequencing used immunoSEQ multiplex PCR; TCRdb keeps in-frame clones, though not all of them. The table lists about 94,000 clones, around nine tenths of them singletons. This sample comprised peripheral blood, obtained on day 0 of AZD1222 vaccination. These receptors were taken from an adult in good health. Both conserved end residues are part of each CDR3. The D gene is left open where the match is weak. Clone size appears in some rows only: once, few, many, or a class for an expanded clone.

j_gene,d_gene,v_gene,abundance,CDR3aa,CDR3nt
TRBJ2-6,.,TRBV6-1,.,CASSEVLGSGANVLTF,TGTGCCAGCAGTGAAGTCCTAGGCTCTGGGGCCAACGTCCTGACTTTC
TRBJ1-1,.,TRBV6-5,.,CASSYVGGNTEAFF,TGTGCCAGCAGTTACGTGGGAGGGAACACTGAAGCTTTCTTT
TRBJ2-7,.,TRBV20-1,once,CSFLSSYEQYF,TGCAGTTTCCTTAGCTCCTACGAGCAGTACTTC
TRBJ1-4,.,TRBV29-1,few,CSAGEANEKLFF,TGCAGCGCAGGGGAGGCCAATGAAAAACTGTTTTTT
TRBJ1-6,TRBD1,TRBV30,.,CAWRSGDRGSSPLHF,TGTGCCTGGAGGTCGGGGGACAGGGGATCTTCACCCCTCCACTTT
TRBJ1-2,.,TRBV28,.,CASSYEAPGYGYTF,TGTGCCAGCAGTTACGAGGCCCCCGGCTATGGCTACACCTTC
TRBJ2-3,TRBD2,TRBV18,.,CASSPVAGGPRDTQYF,TGTGCCAGCTCACCCGTAGCGGGGGGACCACGAGATACGCAGTATTTT
TRBJ2-2,.,TRBV7-2,.,CASSLEPNTGELFF,TGTGCCAGCAGCTTAGAACCAAACACCGGGGAGCTGTTTTTT
TRBJ1-3,TRBD1,TRBV6-1,once,CASSPDRVGNTIYF,TGTGCCAGCAGCCCGGACAGGGTTGGAAACACCATATATTTT
TRBJ1-2,.,TRBV29-1,.,CSVEEYRERGYTF,TGCAGCGTTGAAGAGTACAGGGAGCGTGGCTACACCTTC
TRBJ2-1,TRBD2,TRBV5-1,.,CASSLSARGGVNEQFF,TGCGCCAGCAGCTTGTCAGCCCGGGGGGGCGTGAATGAGCAGTTCTTC
TRBJ2-7,.,TRBV5-1,.,CASSLAPSRANEQYF,TGCGCCAGCAGCTTGGCGCCTAGCAGGGCCAACGAGCAGTACTTC
TRBJ1-3,.,TRBV5-4,.,CASSLAGGKDSGNTIYF,TGTGCCAGCAGCTTGGCGGGGGGCAAAGACTCTGGAAACACCATATATTTT
TRBJ2-7,.,TRBV2,.,CASYAPVYYEQYF,TGTGCCAGCTACGCCCCAGTTTACTACGAGCAGTACTTC
TRBJ1-4,.,TRBV7-2,medium-sized,CASSLVGVSGEKLFF,TGTGCCAGCAGCTTAGTCGGGGTTTCGGGGGAAAAACTGTTTTTT
TRBJ2-6,.,TRBV6-5,.,CASISSGANVLTF,TGTGCCAGCATAAGCTCTGGGGCCAACGTCCTGACTTTC
TRBJ1-2,.,TRBV2,.,CASKGGYGYTF,TGTGCCAGCAAGGGGGGATATGGCTACACCTTC
TRBJ2-7,.,TRBV6-5,.,CASSRGLEQYF,TGTGCCAGCAGCCGCGGACTCGAGCAGTACTTC
TRBJ2-2,TRBD1,TRBV5-4,.,CASRIRQGQNTGELFF,TGTGCCAGCAGGATACGACAGGGGCAGAACACCGGGGAGCTGTTTTTT